This is a list of T cell receptor beta chains from one sample in a study of cytomegalovirus exposure and HLA in healthy donors. Here immunoSEQ multiplex PCR was the method, and the copy in TCRdb shows in-frame clones only, minus some. The sample consists of approximately 150,000 clones, approximately 77% of them appearing once. Input material: PBMCs. These receptors came from a male donor in good health and CMV-seropositive. The CDR3 runs from the conserved cysteine through the conserved F or W. The D gene is left open where the match is weak. A row's size may be missing; if present it is once, few, many or a size class.

d_gene	abundance	v_gene	len	j_gene	CDR3nt	CDR3aa
TRBD1	few	TRBV5-6	15	TRBJ1-3	TGTGCCAGCAGCGGGCTGACAGGGTCTGGAAACACCATATATTTT	CASSGLTGSGNTIYF
TRBD1	NA	TRBV6-5	15	TRBJ1-6	TGTGCCAGCAGCCCGGACAGGGCCCATAATTCACCCCTCCACTTT	CASSPDRAHNSPLHF
NA	NA	TRBV30	14	TRBJ1-3	TGTGCCTGGAGTGTACAGGACTCTGGAAACACCATATATTTT	CAWSVQDSGNTIYF
TRBD2	NA	TRBV7-3	13	TRBJ2-1	TGTGCCAGCAGCCCCCAGGGAGGGCAATCCCAGTTCTTC	CASSPQGGQSQFF
NA	NA	TRBV27	13	TRBJ1-2	TGTGCCAGCAGTACCACCCTAAGGGGAGGCTACACCTTC	CASSTTLRGGYTF
TRBD2	NA	TRBV19	15	TRBJ2-1	TGTGCCAGTAGTATGACCCACGCGGGAGTTAATGAGCAGTTCTTC	CASSMTHAGVNEQFF
TRBD1	NA	TRBV30	13	TRBJ1-2	TGTGCCTGGAGCTTCGACAGGGGCGGTGGCTACACCTTC	CAWSFDRGGGYTF
TRBD1	NA	TRBV9	16	TRBJ1-6	TGTGCCAGCAGCGCCCAGACAGGGACGGCTAGTTCACCCCTCCACTTT	CASSAQTGTASSPLHF
TRBD2	once	TRBV19	15	TRBJ2-1	TGTGCCAGTAGTACCCTAGCGGGGGGGAGGAGTGAGCAGTTCTTC	CASSTLAGGRSEQFF
TRBD2	few	TRBV10-2	18	TRBJ2-1	TGCGCCAGCAGTGAGAGGGGGGTCTGGCGGGGGGGTAACAATGAGCAGTTCTTC	CASSERGVWRGGNNEQFF
TRBD1	once	TRBV6-1	15	TRBJ1-6	TGTGCCAGCAGTGTCGGGGACAGGGCCAATTCACCCCTCCACTTT	CASSVGDRANSPLHF
TRBD2	NA	TRBV6-4	15	TRBJ2-1	TGTGCCAGCAGCAAAACTAGCGGCTCCTACAATGAGCAGTTCTTC	CASSKTSGSYNEQFF
NA	NA	TRBV12-5	12	TRBJ1-2	TGTGCTAGTGGTTTGGGACAGGACGGCTACACCTTC	CASGLGQDGYTF
TRBD1	few	TRBV2	12	TRBJ2-2	TGTGCCAGCAGGCAGGGGGCCGGGGAGCTGTTTTTT	CASRQGAGELFF
NA	NA	TRBV7-9	14	TRBJ2-7	TGTGCCAGCAGCTTAGGTACAGCATCCTACGAGCAGTACTTC	CASSLGTASYEQYF
NA	NA	TRBV6-6	11	TRBJ1-2	TGTGCCGCTCGGAGGGAGGCTGGCTACACCTTC	CAARREAGYTF
TRBD2	NA	TRBV5-4	16	TRBJ2-5	TGTGCCAGCAGCTTGGCGACTAGCGGGCGCCAGGGGACCCAGTACTTC	CASSLATSGRQGTQYF
NA	NA	TRBV6-5	15	TRBJ2-3	TGTGCCAGCAGAGACAGGGGAGGGAGCACAGATACGCAGTATTTT	CASRDRGGSTDTQYF
TRBD1	NA	TRBV7-9	17	TRBJ2-5	TGTGCCAGCAGCTGGGACAGGGTTGGTAAAGGGCAAGAGACCCAGTACTTC	CASSWDRVGKGQETQYF
TRBD1	NA	TRBV6-5	15	TRBJ2-5	TGTGCCAGCAGTTCTTTAGGGGGCGCCGGGGAGACCCAGTACTTC	CASSSLGGAGETQYF
TRBD2	NA	TRBV9	15	TRBJ2-1	TGTGCCAGCAGCGATGGGACTAGCGGGGGGCTAGAGCAGTTCTTC	CASSDGTSGGLEQFF
NA	NA	TRBV30	14	TRBJ1-5	TGTGCCTGGAGTGCTGGGCGGGGAGGTCAGCCCCAGCATTTT	CAWSAGRGGQPQHF
NA	NA	TRBV11-2	16	TRBJ1-5	TGTGCCAGCAGCCGCGGCGAGGGCCATAGCAATCAGCCCCAGCATTTT	CASSRGEGHSNQPQHF
NA	NA	TRBV4-3	14	TRBJ1-3	TGCGCCAGCAGCCAAGGCACTCCGGGAAACACCATATATTTT	CASSQGTPGNTIYF
TRBD1	NA	TRBV5-1	16	TRBJ2-5	TGCGCCAGCAGCTTGGAGGGGACAGCTTTAGGGGAGACCCAGTACTTC	CASSLEGTALGETQYF
NA	NA	TRBV5-1	15	TRBJ1-1	TGCGCCAGCAGCTTGGATCAAACAAGAAACACTGAAGCTTTCTTT	CASSLDQTRNTEAFF
TRBD2	NA	TRBV6-6	13	TRBJ2-5	TGTGCCAGCAGTCCCGGGGCTAGCGGGACCCAGTACTTC	CASSPGASGTQYF
TRBD2	NA	TRBV13	15	TRBJ2-5	TGTGCCAGCAGCTTTAGCGGGGGGGCCATAGAGACCCAGTACTTC	CASSFSGGAIETQYF
NA	once	TRBV19	13	TRBJ1-1	TGTGCCAGTAGTACCCAGATGAACACTGAAGCTTTCTTT	CASSTQMNTEAFF
TRBD1	NA	TRBV7-9	17	TRBJ2-3	TGTGCCAGCAGCTTTCTAATGACAGGGATCGGGGATGATACGCAGTATTTT	CASSFLMTGIGDDTQYF
NA	NA	TRBV9	18	TRBJ2-3	TGTGCCAGCAGCCCAGGATTGGGGGTGTCAGGGGGGACAGATACGCAGTATTTT	CASSPGLGVSGGTDTQYF
NA	NA	TRBV10-3	12	TRBJ2-7	TGTGCCACCACAGGGAAACTCTACGAGCAGTACTTC	CATTGKLYEQYF
TRBD2	NA	TRBV7-9	15	TRBJ2-1	TGTGCCAGCAGCTTAGGGCTAGCGGACATCAATGAGCAGTTCTTC	CASSLGLADINEQFF
TRBD2	NA	TRBV9	16	TRBJ2-3	TGTGCCAGCAGCGCGAAACCCTGGACTAGAACAGATACGCAGTATTTT	CASSAKPWTRTDTQYF
NA	once	TRBV9	14	TRBJ1-4	TGTGCCAGCAGCGACGGGTCAACTAATGAAAAACTGTTTTTT	CASSDGSTNEKLFF
NA	few	TRBV18	14	TRBJ2-5	TGTGCCAGCTCGCTCGAGACAGGTGCAGAGACCCAGTACTTC	CASSLETGAETQYF
TRBD2	NA	TRBV9	14	TRBJ2-7	TGTGCCAGCAGCGTAGGACTAGCGGGGTACGAGCAGTACTTC	CASSVGLAGYEQYF
TRBD2	NA	TRBV5-1	15	TRBJ2-3	TGCGCCAGCAGCTTTAGCGGGGTTAGCACAGATACGCAGTATTTT	CASSFSGVSTDTQYF
NA	NA	TRBV18	20	TRBJ2-6	TGTGCCAGCTCACCCAACCCTGGGCGTTCCGGAGGGCAAGGGGCCAACGTCCTGACTTTC	CASSPNPGRSGGQGANVLTF
NA	few	TRBV6-5	15	TRBJ2-5	TGTGCCAGCAGTTACCCTACTACAGGGACAGAGACCCAGTACTTC	CASSYPTTGTETQYF
NA	NA	TRBV5-6	14	TRBJ1-2	TGTGCCAGCTATAATCTGGACAGCGTCTATGGCTACACCTTC	CASYNLDSVYGYTF
NA	NA	TRBV5-6	15	TRBJ2-7	TGTGCCAGCAGCGACGCCGGGACACGTCCCTACGAGCAGTACTTC	CASSDAGTRPYEQYF
TRBD2	few	TRBV2	14	TRBJ2-2	TGTGCCAGCAACGGACTAGCGGACCCCGGGGAGCTGTTTTTT	CASNGLADPGELFF
TRBD2	few	TRBV6-1	14	TRBJ2-2	TGTGCCAGCAGACTAGCGGGGGGTCCCGGGGAGCTGTTTTTT	CASRLAGGPGELFF
NA	few	TRBV25-1	14	TRBJ1-1	TGTGCCAGCAGGGCTATGGGGGGGAACACTGAAGCTTTCTTT	CASRAMGGNTEAFF
TRBD1	NA	TRBV7-6	15	TRBJ1-6	TGTGCCAGCAGCTCGCTCGGACAGGGGAATTCACCCCTCCACTTT	CASSSLGQGNSPLHF
NA	NA	TRBV18	15	TRBJ2-7	TGTGCCAGCTCACCCACCCAGGGTGGGGCGTACGAGCAGTACTTC	CASSPTQGGAYEQYF
TRBD1	NA	TRBV9	15	TRBJ1-4	TGTGCCAGCAGCCAAACCACAGGGGAAGGTGAAAAACTGTTTTTT	CASSQTTGEGEKLFF
TRBD2	NA	TRBV9	14	TRBJ2-1	TGTGCCAGCAGCGCAGAACTAGCGGGGGCTGAGCAGTTCTTC	CASSAELAGAEQFF
NA	NA	TRBV7-2	16	TRBJ2-2	TGTGCCAGCAGCTTAGGGGGGGGGCCGAACACCGGGGAGCTGTTTTTT	CASSLGGGPNTGELFF
NA	NA	TRBV7-8	13	TRBJ1-2	TGTGCCAGCAGCCCTAACCTAGGGGATGGCTACACCTTC	CASSPNLGDGYTF